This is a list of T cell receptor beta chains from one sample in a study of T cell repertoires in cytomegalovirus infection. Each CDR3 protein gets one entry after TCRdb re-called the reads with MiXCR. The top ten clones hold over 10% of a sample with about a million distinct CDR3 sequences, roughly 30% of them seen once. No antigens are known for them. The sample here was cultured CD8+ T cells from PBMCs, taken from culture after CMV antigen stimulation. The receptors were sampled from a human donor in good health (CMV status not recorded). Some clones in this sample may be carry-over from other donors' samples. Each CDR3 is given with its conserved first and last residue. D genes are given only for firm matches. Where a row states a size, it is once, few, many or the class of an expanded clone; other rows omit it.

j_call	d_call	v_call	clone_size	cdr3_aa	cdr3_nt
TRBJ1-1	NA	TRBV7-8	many	CASSPDRGRNTEAFF	TGTGCCAGCAGCCCCGACCGGGGACGGAACACTGAAGCTTTCTTT
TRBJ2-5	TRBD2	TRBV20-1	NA	CSAIPSGGAETQYF	TGCAGTGCTATTCCTAGCGGGGGGGCGGAGACCCAGTACTTC
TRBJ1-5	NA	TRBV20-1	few	CSARDRRFSNQPQHF	TGCAGTGCTAGAGATCGGCGCTTCTCGAATCAGCCCCAGCATTTT
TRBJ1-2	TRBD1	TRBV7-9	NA	CASSSPDRGTANYGYTF	TGTGCCAGCAGCTCTCCCGACAGGGGGACAGCTAACTATGGCTACACCTTC
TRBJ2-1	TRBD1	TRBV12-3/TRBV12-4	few	CASSGTGASSYNEQFF	TGTGCCAGCAGCGGAACAGGGGCGAGCTCCTACAATGAGCAGTTCTTC
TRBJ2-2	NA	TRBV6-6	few	CASSYVVAFGELFF	TGTGCCAGCAGTTACGTGGTGGCGTTCGGGGAGCTGTTTTTT
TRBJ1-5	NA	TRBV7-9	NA	CASSLGGLGSQPQHF	TGTGCCAGCAGCTTAGGGGGCCTCGGGAGTCAGCCCCAGCATTTT
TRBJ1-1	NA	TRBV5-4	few	CASSPPMAENTEAFF	TGTGCCAGCAGCCCTCCCATGGCAGAGAACACTGAAGCTTTCTTT
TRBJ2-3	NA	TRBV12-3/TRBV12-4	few	CASSLFRRGDTQYF	TGTGCCAGCAGTTTATTCCGGCGAGGGGATACGCAGTATTTT
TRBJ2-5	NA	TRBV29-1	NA	CSADVVRGFQETQYF	TGCAGCGCAGATGTCGTGAGGGGATTCCAAGAGACCCAGTACTTC
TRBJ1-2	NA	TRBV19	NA	CASSTPGAETF	TGTGCCAGTAGTACCCCAGGGGCAGAAACCTTC
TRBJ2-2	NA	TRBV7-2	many	CASSPQGFNGELFF	TGTGCCAGCAGCCCCCAGGGATTCAACGGGGAGCTGTTTTTT
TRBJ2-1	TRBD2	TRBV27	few	CASSSFLAGAYNEQFF	TGTGCCAGCAGTTCCTTCCTAGCGGGGGCTTACAATGAGCAGTTCTTC
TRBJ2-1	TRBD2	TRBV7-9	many	CASSPVAGGYNEQFF	TGTGCCAGCAGCCCTGTAGCGGGGGGGTACAATGAGCAGTTCTTC
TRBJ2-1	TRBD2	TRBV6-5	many	CASSYSQTGGYNEQFF	TGTGCCAGCAGTTACTCGCAAACGGGGGGGTACAATGAGCAGTTCTTC
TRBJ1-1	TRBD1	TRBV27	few	CASSPDRGYTEAFF	TGTGCCAGCAGTCCGGACAGGGGTTACACTGAAGCTTTCTTT
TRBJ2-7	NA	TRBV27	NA	CASSLLGSPGGQYF	TGTGCCAGCAGTTTATTGGGCAGTCCTGGAGGGCAGTACTTC
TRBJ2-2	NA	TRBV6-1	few	CASSPAGGLRTGELFF	TGTGCCAGCAGTCCGGCAGGAGGGCTTAGGACCGGGGAGCTGTTTTTT
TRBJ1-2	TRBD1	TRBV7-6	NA	CASSPRGQGPDYGYTF	TGTGCCAGCAGCCCCAGAGGACAGGGTCCGGACTATGGCTACACCTTC
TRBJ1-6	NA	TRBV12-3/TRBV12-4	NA	CASSLALPYNSPLHF	TGTGCCAGCAGTTTAGCACTGCCCTATAATTCACCCCTCCACTTT
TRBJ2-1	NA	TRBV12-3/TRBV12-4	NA	CASSLTATYNEQFF	TGTGCCAGCAGTTTGACAGCCACCTACAATGAGCAGTTCTTC
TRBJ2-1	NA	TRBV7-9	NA	CASSSRRGDEQFF	TGTGCCAGCAGCTCCCGCAGGGGCGATGAGCAGTTCTTC
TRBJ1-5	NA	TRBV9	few	CASSETPGVNQPQHF	TGTGCCAGCAGTGAAACTCCGGGAGTGAATCAGCCCCAGCATTTT
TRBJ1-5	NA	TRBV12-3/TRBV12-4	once	CASSFGGAHSNQPQHF	TGTGCCAGCAGTTTTGGAGGGGCGCATAGCAATCAGCCCCAGCATTTT
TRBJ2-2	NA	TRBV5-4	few	CASSLLGQGDNTGELFF	TGTGCCAGCAGCTTGTTGGGGCAGGGAGATAACACCGGGGAGCTGTTTTTT
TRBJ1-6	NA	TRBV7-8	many	CASIRGPEDSPLHF	TGTGCCAGCATCCGGGGGCCCGAGGACTCACCCCTCCACTTT
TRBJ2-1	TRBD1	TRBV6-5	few	CASRATGGLFTEQFF	TGTGCCAGCAGAGCGACAGGGGGTCTCTTCACTGAGCAGTTCTTC
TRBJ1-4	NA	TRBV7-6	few	CASSYGFGALGEETNEKLFF	TGTGCCAGCAGCTACGGGTTTGGGGCCCTGGGAGAGGAAACTAATGAAAAACTGTTTTTT
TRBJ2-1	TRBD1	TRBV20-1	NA	CSAVGITGGGNEQFF	TGCAGTGCGGTCGGTATTACAGGGGGTGGGAATGAGCAGTTCTTC
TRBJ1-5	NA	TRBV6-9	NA	CVRTASNQPQHF	TGTGTCAGGACAGCTAGCAATCAGCCCCAGCATTTT
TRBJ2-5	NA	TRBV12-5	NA	CASARGQETQYF	TGTGCTAGTGCGAGGGGGCAAGAGACCCAGTACTTC
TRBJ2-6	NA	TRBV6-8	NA	CASSPFGANVLTF	TGTGCCAGCAGTCCGTTCGGGGCCAACGTCCTGACTTTC
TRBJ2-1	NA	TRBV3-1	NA	CASSQGIVGRYNEQFF	TGTGCCAGCAGCCAGGGTATAGTGGGGAGATACAATGAGCAGTTCTTC
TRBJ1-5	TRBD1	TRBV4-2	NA	CASSQGTGGVQPQHF	TGTGCCAGCAGCCAAGGGACAGGGGGCGTTCAGCCCCAGCATTTT
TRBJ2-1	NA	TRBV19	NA	CASSIGGSGRILNEQFF	TGTGCCAGTAGTATTGGGGGGTCAGGGCGAATACTCAATGAGCAGTTCTTC
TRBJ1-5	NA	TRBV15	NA	CATSAAATNQPQHF	TGTGCCACCAGCGCTGCGGCGACCAATCAGCCCCAGCATTTT
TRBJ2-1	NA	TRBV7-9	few	CASSSKGTGEQFF	TGTGCCAGCAGCAGTAAAGGGACGGGTGAGCAGTTCTTC
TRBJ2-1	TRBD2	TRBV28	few	CASSSLAGGRGNEQFF	TGTGCCAGCAGTTCCCTAGCGGGGGGGCGGGGCAATGAGCAGTTCTTC
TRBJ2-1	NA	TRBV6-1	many	CASSSTGWDPSDEQFF	TGTGCCAGCAGTTCAACCGGATGGGACCCCTCGGATGAGCAGTTCTTC
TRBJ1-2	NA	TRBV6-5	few	CASSYSTRAQGYTF	TGTGCCAGCAGTTACTCGACCAGGGCACAAGGCTACACCTTC
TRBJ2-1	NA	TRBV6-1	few	CASPHGHPTGGNEQFF	TGTGCCAGCCCCCACGGGCACCCGACTGGGGGCAATGAGCAGTTCTTC
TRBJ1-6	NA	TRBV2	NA	CASSSGYGPYNSPLHF	TGTGCCAGCAGTTCAGGGTATGGCCCGTATAATTCACCCCTCCACTTT